This T cell receptor beta chain was profiled in a study of blood T cell repertoires in COVID-19. Across the whole study: Sites across the United States, Italy and Spain contributed samples from acute and convalescent COVID-19. The analysed material was cDNA or gDNA that came from T cells, B-cell-depleted T cells, or PBMCs.

Per the study methods: Reference gene primer amplification gave nucleated cell count estimates. Profiling relied on immunoSEQ multiplex PCR, and the TCRdb table lists in-frame clones only, not all of them. That table is the source of V, J and clone size, and D and trimming were worked out from the DNA. The data hold fewer than 200,000 clones, with 70% to 90% observed a single time. Sequencing was done on a sample of peripheral blood. The receptor was isolated from a man aged 35 to 55 with active or convalescent COVID-19.

Here the CDR3 reads CASSSGTGLWYGYTF. The CDR3 DNA sequence: TGTGCCAGCAGTTCCGGGACAGGGCTCTGGTATGGCTACACCTTC. The V gene is TRBV7-9, the J gene TRBJ1-2, with 9 bases aligning to TRBD1. The V and J ends lost 6 bases and 5 bases, in that order; junction bases with no gene match: 10. Germline loops: CDR1 SEHNR, CDR2 FQNEAQ (reference sequence). The CDR3 spans 15 residues.